These T cell receptor beta chains were read from a single sample in a study of blood T cell repertoires in COVID-19. Profiled with immunoSEQ multiplex PCR; TCRdb holds only in-frame clones, not every one. This sample has 250,000 or so clones, with around four fifths found just once. The sequenced material came from peripheral blood. All receptors come from a man aged 30-40 years who had recovered from COVID-19. Each CDR3 is given with its conserved first and last residue. Fields, in order: D gene, clone size, V gene, J gene, CDR3 protein, CDR3 DNA. A D gene is named only where the DNA matches it firmly. Not every row has a clone size; where given, it reads once, few, many or a size class.

D gene: TRBD1
clone size: .
V gene: TRBV10-2
J gene: TRBJ1-1
CDR3 protein: CASSLDRATEAFF
CDR3 DNA: TGCGCCAGCAGTTTAGACAGGGCCACTGAAGCTTTCTTT

D gene: .
clone size: .
V gene: TRBV28
J gene: TRBJ2-5
CDR3 protein: CASSPYGSGFQETQYF
CDR3 DNA: TGTGCCAGCAGTCCCTACGGCTCGGGTTTCCAAGAGACCCAGTACTTC

D gene: .
clone size: few
V gene: TRBV18
J gene: TRBJ1-2
CDR3 protein: CASSPPSSPRGYTF
CDR3 DNA: TGTGCCAGCTCACCACCGTCCTCCCCGCGTGGCTACACCTTC

D gene: TRBD2
clone size: .
V gene: TRBV9
J gene: TRBJ2-3
CDR3 protein: CASSVSSGGGDTQYF
CDR3 DNA: TGTGCCAGCAGCGTGTCTAGCGGGGGTGGAGATACGCAGTATTTT

D gene: TRBD2
clone size: .
V gene: TRBV28
J gene: TRBJ2-1
CDR3 protein: CASSYPGLAGEEQFF
CDR3 DNA: TGTGCCAGCAGTTATCCGGGACTAGCGGGGGAAGAGCAGTTCTTC

D gene: TRBD2
clone size: .
V gene: TRBV7-8
J gene: TRBJ2-3
CDR3 protein: CASSPRTSGGAGDTQYF
CDR3 DNA: TGTGCCAGCAGCCCAAGGACTAGCGGGGGGGCAGGAGATACGCAGTATTTT

D gene: .
clone size: .
V gene: TRBV3-1/TRBV3-2
J gene: TRBJ2-5
CDR3 protein: CASSQVSGETQYF
CDR3 DNA: TGTGCCAGCAGCCAAGTGTCAGGAGAGACCCAGTACTTC

D gene: .
clone size: .
V gene: TRBV6-4
J gene: TRBJ1-2
CDR3 protein: CASSEGDSGGYTF
CDR3 DNA: TGTGCCAGCAGTGAAGGGGACTCGGGTGGCTACACCTTC

D gene: TRBD1
clone size: .
V gene: TRBV27
J gene: TRBJ2-3
CDR3 protein: CASSPQQGGLDTDTQYF
CDR3 DNA: TGTGCCAGCAGTCCACAACAGGGGGGACTTGACACAGATACGCAGTATTTT

D gene: TRBD1
clone size: .
V gene: TRBV19
J gene: TRBJ1-1
CDR3 protein: CASSPLRDRGNTEAFF
CDR3 DNA: TGTGCCAGTAGTCCACTCCGGGACAGGGGGAACACTGAAGCTTTCTTT

D gene: .
clone size: .
V gene: TRBV2
J gene: TRBJ2-2
CDR3 protein: CASNGGAFSGELFF
CDR3 DNA: TGTGCCAGCAACGGCGGGGCGTTTTCCGGGGAGCTGTTTTTT

D gene: .
clone size: .
V gene: TRBV25-1
J gene: TRBJ1-2
CDR3 protein: CASSDSPVNGYGYTF
CDR3 DNA: TGTGCCAGCAGTGATTCGCCAGTGAATGGCTATGGCTACACCTTC

D gene: TRBD1
clone size: .
V gene: TRBV5-4
J gene: TRBJ1-2
CDR3 protein: CASSIGTAYNYGYTF
CDR3 DNA: TGTGCCAGCAGCATCGGGACAGCCTATAACTATGGCTACACCTTC

D gene: TRBD1
clone size: once
V gene: TRBV24-1
J gene: TRBJ2-1
CDR3 protein: CATSDYTGVNEQFF
CDR3 DNA: TGTGCCACCAGTGACTATACAGGGGTCAATGAGCAGTTCTTC

D gene: .
clone size: .
V gene: TRBV5-6
J gene: TRBJ1-5
CDR3 protein: CASSLTGYSNQPQHF
CDR3 DNA: TGTGCCAGCAGCTTGACAGGGTATAGCAATCAGCCCCAGCATTTT

D gene: TRBD1
clone size: few
V gene: TRBV7-3
J gene: TRBJ1-1
CDR3 protein: CASSWKPRGQAFF
CDR3 DNA: TGTGCCAGCAGCTGGAAGCCCAGGGGGCAAGCTTTCTTT

D gene: TRBD2
clone size: .
V gene: TRBV19
J gene: TRBJ2-7
CDR3 protein: CASSISGGASGEQYF
CDR3 DNA: TGTGCCAGTAGTATTAGCGGGGGTGCCTCCGGGGAGCAGTACTTC

D gene: .
clone size: few
V gene: TRBV10-1
J gene: TRBJ2-7
CDR3 protein: CASSERLYGEQYF
CDR3 DNA: TGCGCCAGCAGTGAACGACTTTATGGGGAGCAGTACTTC

D gene: .
clone size: .
V gene: TRBV5-1
J gene: TRBJ1-1
CDR3 protein: CASSPVGPENTEAFF
CDR3 DNA: TGCGCCAGCAGCCCCGTGGGCCCCGAGAACACTGAAGCTTTCTTT

D gene: .
clone size: .
V gene: TRBV5-1
J gene: TRBJ1-1
CDR3 protein: CASSPQSGEAFF
CDR3 DNA: TGCGCCAGCAGCCCACAATCTGGTGAAGCTTTCTTT

D gene: TRBD2
clone size: once
V gene: TRBV5-1
J gene: TRBJ2-1
CDR3 protein: CASSSLAGALSSYNEQFF
CDR3 DNA: TGCGCCAGCAGCTCACTAGCGGGGGCTTTAAGCTCCTACAATGAGCAGTTCTTC

D gene: .
clone size: .
V gene: TRBV5-6
J gene: TRBJ1-2
CDR3 protein: CASSWDDNRDIYGYTF
CDR3 DNA: TGTGCCAGCAGCTGGGACGATAACCGGGACATCTATGGCTACACCTTC

D gene: TRBD1
clone size: .
V gene: TRBV2
J gene: TRBJ2-7
CDR3 protein: CASSEDRGSPQRRGQYF
CDR3 DNA: TGTGCCAGCAGTGAGGACAGGGGGTCTCCCCAGCGTCGGGGGCAGTACTTC

D gene: TRBD1
clone size: .
V gene: TRBV11-2
J gene: TRBJ1-1
CDR3 protein: CASSPENGQAEAFF
CDR3 DNA: TGTGCCAGCAGCCCCGAAAACGGACAGGCTGAAGCTTTCTTT

D gene: .
clone size: .
V gene: TRBV6-5
J gene: TRBJ1-5
CDR3 protein: CASSYRGLGQPQHF
CDR3 DNA: TGTGCCAGCAGTTACAGGGGCCTGGGGCAGCCCCAGCATTTT

D gene: .
clone size: .
V gene: TRBV7-9
J gene: TRBJ1-3
CDR3 protein: CALRATGNTIYF
CDR3 DNA: TGTGCCTTGAGGGCGACTGGAAACACCATATATTTT

D gene: .
clone size: .
V gene: TRBV2
J gene: TRBJ2-7
CDR3 protein: CASSRVRDTDYEQYF
CDR3 DNA: TGTGCCAGCAGTCGCGTCCGGGACACGGACTACGAGCAGTACTTC

D gene: .
clone size: .
V gene: TRBV5-1
J gene: TRBJ2-7
CDR3 protein: CASSPRQASSYEQYF
CDR3 DNA: TGCGCCAGCAGCCCTAGACAGGCTAGCTCCTACGAGCAGTACTTC

D gene: TRBD1
clone size: .
V gene: TRBV28
J gene: TRBJ1-4
CDR3 protein: CASSRTGGTNEKLFF
CDR3 DNA: TGTGCCAGCAGCCGGACAGGGGGAACTAATGAAAAACTGTTTTTT

D gene: .
clone size: .
V gene: TRBV2
J gene: TRBJ2-3
CDR3 protein: CAGGYSEHITSTDTQYF
CDR3 DNA: TGTGCCGGAGGGTACAGCGAGCATATAACTAGCACAGATACGCAGTATTTT

D gene: TRBD2
clone size: few
V gene: TRBV7-6
J gene: TRBJ2-1
CDR3 protein: CASSLEASGVPEQFF
CDR3 DNA: TGTGCCAGCAGCCTTGAGGCTAGCGGAGTTCCTGAGCAGTTCTTC

D gene: TRBD2
clone size: .
V gene: TRBV28
J gene: TRBJ2-1
CDR3 protein: CASSPLASGGVGEQFF
CDR3 DNA: TGTGCCAGCAGCCCCCTGGCTAGCGGGGGGGTCGGTGAGCAGTTCTTC

D gene: TRBD1
clone size: .
V gene: TRBV3-1/TRBV3-2
J gene: TRBJ2-5
CDR3 protein: CASSQDSGGQETQYF
CDR3 DNA: TGTGCCAGCAGCCAAGATTCAGGGGGCCAAGAGACCCAGTACTTC

D gene: .
clone size: once
V gene: TRBV4-2
J gene: TRBJ2-6
CDR3 protein: CASSPGGANSGANVLTF
CDR3 DNA: TGTGCCAGCAGCCCAGGCGGGGCCAACTCTGGGGCCAACGTCCTGACTTTC

D gene: TRBD1
clone size: .
V gene: TRBV3-1/TRBV3-2
J gene: TRBJ1-2
CDR3 protein: CASSQDGQGDGYTF
CDR3 DNA: TGTGCCAGCAGCCAAGATGGACAGGGGGATGGCTACACCTTC

D gene: .
clone size: few
V gene: TRBV5-6
J gene: TRBJ1-2
CDR3 protein: CASSPAGGYGYTF
CDR3 DNA: TGTGCCAGCAGCCCAGCAGGAGGCTATGGCTACACCTTC

D gene: .
clone size: .
V gene: TRBV6-5
J gene: TRBJ2-2
CDR3 protein: CASRATGYTGELFF
CDR3 DNA: TGTGCCAGCAGAGCAACAGGGTACACCGGGGAGCTGTTTTTT

D gene: TRBD2
clone size: .
V gene: TRBV5-5
J gene: TRBJ2-3
CDR3 protein: CASSSGLAGFADTQYF
CDR3 DNA: TGTGCCAGCAGTTCCGGACTAGCGGGGTTTGCAGATACGCAGTATTTT

D gene: TRBD2
clone size: few
V gene: TRBV4-1
J gene: TRBJ2-1
CDR3 protein: CASSQPPSGGGYNEQFF
CDR3 DNA: TGCGCCAGCAGCCAACCCCCTAGCGGGGGGGGATACAATGAGCAGTTCTTC

D gene: .
clone size: .
V gene: TRBV5-1
J gene: TRBJ2-7
CDR3 protein: CASSLNAGDAYEQYF
CDR3 DNA: TGCGCCAGCAGCTTAAATGCAGGGGATGCCTACGAGCAGTACTTC

D gene: .
clone size: .
V gene: TRBV2
J gene: TRBJ2-1
CDR3 protein: CASSRETNYNEQFF
CDR3 DNA: TGTGCCAGCAGTCGTGAGACTAACTACAATGAGCAGTTCTTC

D gene: TRBD1
clone size: .
V gene: TRBV5-8
J gene: TRBJ2-2
CDR3 protein: CASSPWTGGRGVTGELFF
CDR3 DNA: TGTGCCAGCAGCCCCTGGACAGGGGGCCGGGGGGTCACCGGGGAGCTGTTTTTT

D gene: .
clone size: .
V gene: TRBV7-2
J gene: TRBJ2-3
CDR3 protein: CASSSPGSLHF
CDR3 DNA: TGTGCCAGCAGCTCCCCCGGGTCCTTACATTTT

D gene: .
clone size: .
V gene: TRBV7-9
J gene: TRBJ1-3
CDR3 protein: CASSLLQDTIYF
CDR3 DNA: TGTGCCAGCAGCTTACTTCAGGACACCATATATTTT

D gene: .
clone size: .
V gene: TRBV5-1
J gene: TRBJ1-2
CDR3 protein: CASSLYQVASIATF
CDR3 DNA: TGCGCCAGCAGCTTGTACCAGGTAGCGTCGATAGCCACCTTC